This T cell receptor (beta chain) comes out of a study of blood T cell repertoires in COVID-19. The wider study: Specimens from acute and convalescent COVID-19 originated in the United States, Italy and Spain. PBMCs, B-cell-depleted T cells, or T cells were the source of the cDNA or gDNA that made up the material.

Original data processing: For nucleated cells, counts were estimated from reference gene primer amplification. Data came from immunoSEQ multiplex PCR; TCRdb stores just in-frame clones and leaves some out. That table supplies the V and J calls and clone size; D and trimming were determined from the DNA. The table lists 150,000 to 200,000 clones, 80% to 90% of them singletons, with roughly 8.6% in the top ten. The CDR3 is made up of 17 amino acids. Germline CDR1 and CDR2: LGHNA and YNFKEQ. V lost 5 bases and J lost 0, with 18 bases in between. This clone is a singleton in its sample. V is TRBV4-2 and J is TRBJ2-3; tentative D call: TRBD1 (6 bases). The origin of this receptor is a man between 60 and 75 years old with acute or convalescent COVID-19. The sequencing sample was made of peripheral blood. The CDR3 loop reads CASSAGTLITSTDTQYF. The CDR3 coding sequence is TGTGCCAGCAGCGCCGGGACACTGATTACTAGCACAGATACGCAGTATTTT.